The 21 T cell receptor beta chains below all came from one sample that was sequenced in a study of pediatric ulcerative colitis. Some clones are missing from TCRdb's copy, which holds only in-frame ones; the method was immunoSEQ multiplex PCR. The sample yields around 68,000 clones, 77% seen once. Input material: blood. The receptor set was obtained from a boy younger than 18 with moderate ulcerative colitis.

This clone turned up a few times. This chain connects TRBV6-5 to TRBJ1-1, with TRBD1 as a possible D gene (5 bases). V lost 0 bases, J lost 0 bases, and 11 bases lay in between. In germline, CDR1 is MNHEY, CDR2 SVGAGI. The CDR3 extends over 16 amino acids. For the CDR3, the DNA is TGTGCCAGCAGTTACTCGGGCAAGGGGTTGAACACTGAAGCTTTCTTT. It yields the protein CASSYSGKGLNTEAFF.

The rearrangement links TRBV5-1 to TRBJ1-6; 9 bases agree with TRBD1. Germline assignment: CDR1 SGHRS and CDR2 YFSETQ. Trimming took 0 bases from V and 10 from J; bases not matched to a gene: 8. The CDR3 sequence is 16 residues long. The CDR3, as DNA: TGCGCCAGCAGCTTGGGGGCCGGGACAGGGAACTCACCCCTCCACTTT. Translated, it gives CASSLGAGTGNSPLHF. Together with reference TRBV5-1 and TRBJ1-6, the CDR3 gives the full variable domain: KAGVTQTPRYLIKTRGQQVTLSCSPISGHRSVSWYQQTPGQGLQFLFEYFSETQRNKGNFPGRFSGRQFSNSRSEMNVSTLELGDSALYLCASSLGAGTGNSPLHFGNGTRLTVT.

This clone was picked up one time. The J gene is TRBJ2-3, the V gene TRBV7-2; a weak D match, TRBD2 (6 bases). CDR1 and CDR2 (germline): SGHTA, FQGNSA. The ends were cut back, 4 bases at V and 5 bases at J, with 13 bases in the middle. The CDR3 totals 14 residues. CDR3 nucleotide sequence: TGTGCCAGCAGCTACGGGACTCGCGGAGATACGCAGTATTTT. The encoded protein is CASSYGTRGDTQYF.

The table lists this clone with a count of one. This chain connects TRBV19 to TRBJ1-2, with 9 bases aligning to TRBD1. After removal of 7 bases from V and 5 bases from J, the junction contained 11 bases not matched to a gene. Germline V gives CDR1 LNHDA, CDR2 SQIVND (reference sequence). The CDR3 loop spans 15 amino acids. This CDR3 reads CASTRRQGDQYGYTF. CDR3 bases: TGTGCCAGTACCCGGAGACAGGGGGACCAATATGGCTACACCTTC.

The chain joins TRBV5-1 to TRBJ2-3; 10 bases fit TRBD2. The V gene's germline CDR1 is SGHRS and CDR2 YFSETQ. The CDR3 totals 16 residues. Germline trimming cut 4 bases from V and 0 bases from J; bases unmatched to any gene: 5. The chain's CDR3 is CASSPGLAASTDTQYF. CDR3 in DNA: TGCGCCAGCAGCCCCGGACTAGCGGCTAGCACAGATACGCAGTATTTT.

The chain combines TRBV5-4 with TRBJ2-7, with 7 bases aligning to TRBD1. Germline V gene data show CDR1 as SGHNT and CDR2 as YYREEE (reference sequence). The CDR3 runs 12 residues. J was trimmed by 3 bases and V by 4 bases; bases with no gene match: 1. Here the CDR3 reads CASSRDSYEQYF. CDR3 nucleotide sequence: TGTGCCAGCAGCCGGGACAGCTACGAGCAGTACTTC.

The V gene is TRBV9, the J gene TRBJ2-7; either TRBD1 or TRBD2 may supply D (5 bases each). This CDR3 is 14 amino acids long. Germline assignment: CDR1 SGDLS and CDR2 YYNGEE. V was trimmed by 0 bases and J by 4 bases, leaving 11 bases between them. The CDR3 sequence is CASSVERGGYEQYF. CDR3 sequence (DNA): TGTGCCAGCAGCGTAGAACGGGGCGGTTACGAGCAGTACTTC. The full variable domain, its missing parts supplied by reference TRBV9 and TRBJ2-7, is DSGVTQTPKHLITATGQRVTLRCSPRSGDLSVYWYQQSLDQGLQFLIQYYNGEERAKGNILERFSAQQFPDLHSELNLSSLELGDSALYFCASSVERGGYEQYFGPGTRLTVT.

This clone turned up a few times. J is TRBJ1-1 and V is TRBV6-6; D perhaps matches TRBD1 (5 bases). There are 13 residues in the CDR3. The V end lost 7 bases, the J end lost 1 base, and 10 bases lay between the germline ends. Looked up from germline, CDR1 is MNHNY and CDR2 is SVGAGI (reference sequence). CDR3: CASISGGNTEAFF. In DNA form, the CDR3 reads TGTGCCAGCATCTCTGGGGGGAACACTGAAGCTTTCTTT.

This clone has only a few counts. CDR3 coding DNA: TGTGCCACCAGCAGAGATCATCTGACAGCAACTAATGAAAAACTGTTTTTT. It encodes CATSRDHLTATNEKLFF. The V call is TRBV15, the J call TRBJ1-4, with D perhaps matching TRBD1 (5 bases). Per germline, CDR1 LNHNV and CDR2 YYDKDF (reference sequence). Trimming pared 0 bases from V and 0 bases from J, leaving 11 bases between. The CDR3 has 17 residues.

This clone was seen a single time. The rearrangement uses TRBV18 and TRBJ1-1; 7 bases line up with TRBD1. Germline assignment: CDR1 KGHSH and CDR2 LQKENI. J gave up 5 bases and V 6 bases, and 18 bases lay outside the gene matches. The CDR3 has 17 amino acids. The CDR3 protein is CASSDKLRQGGGTEAFF. The CDR3 nucleotides read TGTGCCAGCTCCGACAAACTAAGACAGGGAGGCGGGACTGAAGCTTTCTTT.

This chain links TRBV9 with TRBJ1-3; D remains ambiguous. The CDR3 covers 17 residues. Germline V gene lookup returns CDR1 SGDLS and CDR2 YYNGEE. With 3 bases removed from V and 4 bases from J, the gap between germline ends came to 20 bases. As DNA, the CDR3 is TGTGCCAGCAGCGACCTTCCCACCCGACCAGCCGGAAACACCATATATTTT. Protein product: CASSDLPTRPAGNTIYF.

The chain links TRBV19 to TRBJ2-2, with a possible D match to TRBD2 (5 bases). V dropped 6 bases and J dropped 3 bases, with 17 bases sitting between them. Germline V lookup: CDR1 LNHDA, CDR2 SQIVND (reference sequence). The CDR3 is 16 amino acids. The CDR3 sequence: CASRPISDLDTGELFF. As DNA, the CDR3 is TGTGCCAGTAGACCTATTTCGGACTTAGACACCGGGGAGCTGTTTTTT.

The CDR3 loop reads CASSQARQRAGNTIYF. The CDR3 DNA sequence: TGTGCCAGCAGCCAAGCCCGACAGCGGGCTGGAAACACCATATATTTT. The chain uses TRBV14 and TRBJ1-3, with TRBD1 as a possible D gene (5 bases). V dropped 1 base and J dropped 2 bases, with 12 bases sitting between them. CDR1 is SGHDN and CDR2 is FVKESK in the germline V gene. The CDR3 runs to 16 residues. Combining the CDR3 with reference TRBV14 and TRBJ1-3 gives the whole variable domain EAGVTQFPSHSVIEKGQTVTLRCDPISGHDNLYWYRRVMGKEIKFLLHFVKESKQDESGMPNNRFLAERTGGTYSTLKVQPAELEDSGVYFCASSQARQRAGNTIYFGEGSWLTVV.

The count of this clone is one. The V and J genes are TRBV4-1 and TRBJ2-6; D tentatively fits TRBD1 or TRBD2 (6 bases each). The V gene lost 3 bases and the J gene lost 4 bases, with 19 bases spanning the gap. CDR3 size: 18 residues. Germline V CDR1 and CDR2: MGHRA, YSYEKL. CDR3 sequence (DNA): TGCGCCAGCAGCCAGGGCCCTGGGGGGCGAGGAGGGGCCAACGTCCTGACTTTC. Translating gives CASSQGPGGRGGANVLTF.

This chain connects TRBV30 to TRBJ1-2, with 7 bases fitting TRBD1. V was pared by 2 bases and J by 7 bases, with 4 bases of the junction left unmatched. There are 12 residues in the CDR3. Germline CDR1 is GTSNPN and CDR2 is SVGIG (reference sequence). CDR3 coding DNA: TGTGCCTGGAGTAAGGGGGCGTTTGGCTACACCTTC. Residues: CAWSKGAFGYTF.

The chain is built from TRBV5-1 and TRBJ2-7, with D possibly being TRBD2 (6 bases). This CDR3 contains 14 residues. Germline lookup yields CDR1 SGHRS and CDR2 YFSETQ. Trimming cost V 4 bases and J 2 bases, with 13 bases left between them. The CDR3 DNA reads as TGCGCCAGCAGCCCTAGGGGACTGACCTACGAGCAGTACTTC. Its protein product is CASSPRGLTYEQYF.

This clone was observed a few times. The V call is TRBV4-1, the J call TRBJ1-6; D uncertain. CDR3 size: 18 residues. Germline-derived CDR1 and CDR2 are MGHRA and YSYEKL. With 2 bases removed from V and 8 bases from J, the gap between germline ends came to 22 bases. CDR3 sequence: CASSQPMPRQPSDSPLHF. The CDR3 bases are TGCGCCAGCAGCCAACCTATGCCGAGACAACCCTCGGATTCACCCCTCCACTTT.

The rearrangement joins TRBV4-2 to TRBJ2-1, with 7 nucleotides matching TRBD1. J was trimmed by 9 bases and V by 1 base; bases with no gene match: 9. The germline CDR1 and CDR2 sequences are LGHNA and YNFKEQ. The CDR3 is 15 residues long. CDR3: CASSQGYRGDTEQFF. The CDR3 DNA is TGTGCCAGCAGCCAAGGGTACAGGGGTGATACTGAGCAGTTCTTC.

The chain couples TRBV11-2 to TRBJ2-2; 12 bases align to TRBD2. Germline-derived CDR1 and CDR2 are SGHAT and FQNNGV. With V trimmed by 6 bases and J by 4 bases, 3 bases remained unmatched. This CDR3 is 15 amino acids long. The CDR3 DNA is TGTGCCAGCAGGCGGACTAGCGGGACCACCGGGGAGCTGTTTTTT. It specifies CASRRTSGTTGELFF.

J is TRBJ1-6 and V is TRBV27, with TRBD1 matching 10 bases. The germline CDR1 and CDR2 sequences are MNHEY and SMNVEV (reference sequence). V trimming: 4 bases; J trimming: 9 bases; junction bases outside the gene matches: 6. CDR3 size: 15 residues. CDR3 region: CASSYGDRGGSPLHF. The CDR3 DNA follows: TGTGCCAGCAGTTACGGGGACAGGGGTGGTTCACCCCTCCACTTT.

The chain couples TRBV5-1 to TRBJ2-2; 8 nucleotides match TRBD1. The V segment lost 3 bases and the J segment 1 base; nucleotides outside the gene matches: 8. Germline loops: CDR1 SGHRS, CDR2 YFSETQ. This CDR3 contains 17 residues. CDR3 DNA: TGCGCCAGCAGCTGGACCTCCGGGACAGGGAACACCGGGGAGCTGTTTTTT. This sequence encodes CASSWTSGTGNTGELFF.